Below are 5 T cell receptor beta chains sequenced from a single sample in a study of blood T cell repertoires in COVID-19. TCRdb's table, derived via immunoSEQ multiplex PCR, lists solely in-frame clones and lacks some. Of around 160,000 clones in the sample, roughly 86% were seen once. The sample taken for sequencing was peripheral blood. Every receptor here comes from a man aged 18 to 29 with acute or convalescent COVID-19.

This clone was seen a single time. This chain connects TRBV29-1 to TRBJ2-5; weak D call: TRBD2 (6 bases). The CDR3 loop spans 16 amino acids. V was trimmed by 4 bases and J by 0 bases, leaving 18 bases between them. Germline V gene sequence: CDR1 SQVTM, CDR2 ANQGSEA. CDR3 loop: CSVVPSREAYQETQYF. The CDR3 DNA reads as TGCAGCGTTGTACCGTCCAGGGAGGCGTACCAAGAGACCCAGTACTTC.

The chain couples TRBV9 to TRBJ1-5; no reliable D call. Germline V gene lookup returns CDR1 SGDLS and CDR2 YYNGEE. This CDR3 contains 13 residues. V was trimmed by 4 bases and J by 7 bases, leaving 12 bases between them. CDR3 in amino acids: CASSPSGGQPQHF. The CDR3 DNA is TGTGCCAGCAGCCCCTCCGGAGGGCAGCCCCAGCATTTT.

The rearrangement joins TRBV29-1 to TRBJ2-4, with TRBD2 identical over 7 bases. The V segment lost 4 bases and the J segment 5 bases; nucleotides outside the gene matches: 8. CDR3 size: 14 residues. Germline CDR1 SQVTM, CDR2 ANQGSEA. The CDR3 reads CSVGPQGGENIQYF. DNA for the CDR3: TGCAGCGTTGGGCCGCAGGGAGGGGAAAACATTCAGTACTTC.

The chain is built from TRBV5-8 and TRBJ1-1, with a tentative D call TRBD1 (6 bases). The V gene's germline CDR1 is SGHTS and CDR2 YDEGEE. CDR3 size: 15 residues. Trimming took off 4 bases at V and 6 bases at J, with 19 bases between the two ends. In DNA form, the CDR3 reads TGTGCCAGCAGCAGACAACAGGGACCCTTCGCTGAAGCTTTCTTT. It translates to CASSRQQGPFAEAFF.

The chain joins TRBV7-3 to TRBJ1-6; 9 bases are shared with TRBD1. This CDR3 contains 15 residues. The V segment lost 4 bases and the J segment 10 bases; nucleotides outside the gene matches: 8. Germline V gene sequence: CDR1 SGHTA, CDR2 FQGTGA. CDR3 sequence reads: CASSSTGGAASPLHF. In nucleotides, the CDR3 is TGTGCCAGCAGCTCTACAGGGGGCGCCGCATCACCCCTCCACTTT.